The 21 T cell receptor beta chains below were found in one sample sequenced in a study of shared clonotypes between healthy human individuals. This table comes from immunoSEQ multiplex PCR, and its TCRdb copy is limited to in-frame clones, with some not included. The sample shows approximately 700,000 clones, more than 70% of them seen only once. Specimen: memory CD4+ T cells sorted from blood. Regarding subset: CD45RA-negative fraction. The receptors shown here come from a woman aged 30 to 39 in good health.

The chain carries TRBV25-1 and TRBJ2-5; D is unresolved. Trimming removed 9 bases from V and 4 bases from J, with 12 bases in between. The CDR3 is 12 residues long. Looked up from germline, CDR1 is MGHDK and CDR2 is SYGVNS. CDR3 protein: CASHTASETQYF. The DNA for the CDR3 is TGTGCCAGTCACACGGCCTCAGAGACCCAGTACTTC.

As concerns this clone: A junction end diverges from the germline sequence, so it may reflect a read error. The chain carries TRBV11-2 and TRBJ2-7; a weak D match, TRBD2 (5 bases). The CDR3 sequence is 16 residues long. Germline V gene data show CDR1 as SGHAT and CDR2 as FQNNGV. The CDR3 reads CAGSHLRGSRIYEQYF. CDR3 nucleotide sequence: TGTGCCGGCAGCCACCTACGGGGTTCAAGGATCTACGAGCAGTACTTC.

In regard to this clone: Other nucleotide sequences from this sample produce the same CDR3. The chain has TRBV5-1 and TRBJ2-1, with 8 bases fitting TRBD2. Germline V gives CDR1 SGHRS, CDR2 YFSETQ. The V and J ends lost 2 bases and 2 bases, in that order; junction bases with no gene match: 3. This CDR3 contains 15 residues. The CDR3 region is CASSLTSGAYNEQFF. The CDR3 region has the DNA TGCGCCAGCAGCTTAACTAGCGGTGCCTACAATGAGCAGTTCTTC.

With regard to this clone: With a much larger clone just one base away, this may be a read error. The V gene is TRBV9, the J gene TRBJ2-7; 8 bases align to TRBD1. Looked up from germline, CDR1 is SGDLS and CDR2 is YYNGEE. J gave up 2 bases and V 3 bases, and 1 base lay outside the gene matches. This CDR3 is built from 13 residues. CDR3 nucleotides: TGTGCCAGCAGCGCACAGGGGGCCTACGAGCAGTACTTC. Translated, it gives CASSAQGAYEQYF.

This sequence joins TRBV7-8 and TRBJ2-7, with D possibly being TRBD1 (6 bases). Germline loops: CDR1 SGHVS, CDR2 FQNEAQ. The V and J ends lost 0 bases and 2 bases respectively, with 11 bases between them. The CDR3 has 15 residues. This CDR3 reads CASSLATQGPYEQYF. The CDR3 DNA reads TGTGCCAGCAGCTTAGCGACACAGGGACCCTACGAGCAGTACTTC.

This chain links TRBV11-2 with TRBJ2-2; D is unresolved. The CDR3 spans 15 residues. V was shortened by 0 bases and J by 2 bases, with 7 bases between the two germline ends. Germline CDR1 reads SGHAT; CDR2 reads FQNNGV. CDR3 in amino acids: CASSLDSPNTGELFF. Written as DNA, the CDR3 is TGTGCCAGCAGCTTAGATAGTCCAAACACCGGGGAGCTGTTTTTT.

This clone was seen a single time. J is TRBJ1-3 and V is TRBV19; the D gene is possibly TRBD1 (5 bases). V shed 4 bases and J shed 2 bases, with 18 bases lying between them. Germline lookup yields CDR1 LNHDA and CDR2 SQIVND (reference sequence). There are 17 residues in the CDR3. The CDR3 sequence: CASSTGPGQSAGNTIYF. The CDR3 nucleotides read TGTGCCAGTAGTACCGGCCCAGGACAATCGGCTGGAAACACCATATATTTT. Using reference TRBV19 and TRBJ1-3 for the parts outside the CDR3, the full variable domain is DGGITQSPKYLFRKEGQNVTLSCEQNLNHDAMYWYRQDPGQGLRLIYYSQIVNDFQKGDIAEGYSVSREKKESFPLTVTSAQKNPTAFYLCASSTGPGQSAGNTIYFGEGSWLTVV.

The chain links TRBV2 to TRBJ2-6, with D unclear. Germline V gene data show CDR1 as SNHLY and CDR2 as FYNNEI. This CDR3 has 16 amino acids. Trimming pared 2 bases from V and 0 bases from J, leaving 8 bases between. CDR3 nucleotides: TGTGCCAGCAGTGAAATCTCGAGCTCTGGGGCCAACGTCCTGACTTTC. Protein sequence: CASSEISSSGANVLTF.

V usage is TRBV25-1 and J usage is TRBJ2-1; weak D call: TRBD1 (6 bases). Trimming took 1 base from V and 7 from J, leaving 23 bases between them. Germline V CDR1 and CDR2: MGHDK, SYGVNS. This CDR3 is 18 amino acids long. The CDR3 is CASSESRTAPGFQNEQFF. In DNA, the CDR3 is TGTGCCAGCAGTGAATCCCGGACAGCCCCGGGGTTTCAGAATGAGCAGTTCTTC.

V and J are TRBV7-2 and TRBJ2-1; TRBD2 matches 11 bases. J lost 6 bases, V lost 3 bases, and 10 bases had no gene match. Looked up from germline, CDR1 is SGHTA and CDR2 is FQGNSA. CDR3 size: 17 residues. The CDR3 DNA is TGTGCCAGCAGCTTGACCTTCTTTAGCGGGAGGGTCAATGAGCAGTTCTTC. It specifies CASSLTFFSGRVNEQFF.

This clone has just a few counts. The V and J genes are TRBV5-1 and TRBJ2-2; the D gene is possibly TRBD2 (5 bases). CDR1 SGHRS and CDR2 YFSETQ come from the germline V gene. The CDR3 consists of 16 residues. Trimming took off 2 bases at V and 5 bases at J, with 16 bases between the two ends. CDR3 sequence (DNA): TGCGCCAGCAGCTTTAATGCGGGTTCTAGGACCGGGGAGCTGTTTTTT. It translates to CASSFNAGSRTGELFF.

The genes are TRBV28 and TRBJ2-1; tentative D call: TRBD2 (7 bases). The CDR3 has 15 residues. V was pared by 4 bases and J by 2 bases, with 12 bases between. Germline CDR1 is MDHEN and CDR2 is SYDVKM. The CDR3: CASSYGGATYNEQFF. The CDR3 bases are TGTGCCAGCAGTTATGGGGGGGCAACCTACAATGAGCAGTTCTTC.

The chain combines TRBV30 with TRBJ1-6; D gene uncertain. The length of the CDR3 is 14 residues. Per the germline V gene, CDR1 is GTSNPN and CDR2 is SVGIG (reference sequence). V was shortened by 0 bases and J by 6 bases, with 9 bases between the two germline ends. The DNA of the CDR3 is TGTGCCTGGAGTGTATCACAGACTAATTCACCCCTCCACTTT. Translation: CAWSVSQTNSPLHF.

The chain is built from TRBV6-5 and TRBJ2-7; 8 nucleotides match TRBD2. CDR1 and CDR2 (germline): MNHEY, SVGAGI. CDR3 length: 16 amino acids. Trimming removed 2 bases from V and 3 bases from J; junction bases left unmatched: 9. For the CDR3, the DNA is TGTGCCAGCAGTTACGGCTGGGTCACTAGCGGCTACGAGCAGTACTTC. This gives the protein CASSYGWVTSGYEQYF.

The chain has TRBV7-8 and TRBJ2-1, with 8 bases lining up with TRBD2. This CDR3 spans 18 amino acids. Germline trimming cut 5 bases from V and 7 bases from J; bases unmatched to any gene: 19. Germline V gene lookup returns CDR1 SGHVS and CDR2 FQNEAQ. As DNA, the CDR3 is TGTGCCAGCAGCCTCACTCGGGATAGCGGGGTTGTGATTAATGAGCAGTTCTTC. Its protein product is CASSLTRDSGVVINEQFF.

The sample holds a few counts of this clone. This sample also contains other DNA sequences that code for the same CDR3. As DNA, the CDR3 is TGTGCCAGCAGCTTAGCGGGAGAGCAGTTCTTC. Protein sequence: CASSLAGEQFF. The rearrangement joins TRBV7-9 to TRBJ2-1; no clear D. The CDR3 spans 11 residues. The ends were cut back, 0 bases at V and 10 bases at J, with 4 bases in the middle. In germline, CDR1 is SEHNR, CDR2 FQNEAQ (reference sequence).

The sample holds one count of this clone. This chain joins TRBV30 and TRBJ1-4, with D unclear. CDR3 length equals 14 residues. Germline CDR1 GTSNPN, CDR2 SVGIG (reference sequence). V lost 0 bases to trimming and J lost 8 bases, with 13 bases between them. CDR3 protein: CAWSVEGGGEKLFF. In DNA form, the CDR3 reads TGTGCCTGGAGTGTCGAGGGTGGAGGAGAAAAACTGTTTTTT.

This clone came up once. The chain carries TRBV6-5 and TRBJ1-2; the D gene is possibly TRBD1 (5 bases). V was clipped by 10 bases and J by 8 bases, with 17 bases between them. CDR3 length: 12 amino acids. Per germline, CDR1 MNHEY and CDR2 SVGAGI. CDR3 in DNA: TGTGCCACCCGAACGGGGCGGAGGGGCTACACCTTC. Protein product: CATRTGRRGYTF.

In its sample, this clone was seen a few times. The sample holds other DNA sequences that translate to the same CDR3. The V call is TRBV18, the J call TRBJ1-4; 10 bases are a match to TRBD1. Germline V gives CDR1 KGHSH, CDR2 LQKENI. Trimming took 3 bases from V and 5 from J; bases not matched to a gene: 3. There are 15 residues in the CDR3. Written as DNA, the CDR3 is TGTGCCAGCTCACCTCCGGGACAGGGGAATGAAAAACTGTTTTTT. As protein: CASSPPGQGNEKLFF.

The V and J genes are TRBV6-1 and TRBJ2-7; D might be TRBD1 or TRBD2, each matching 5 bases. V was shortened by 8 bases and J by 4 bases, with 21 bases between the two germline ends. Germline values: CDR1 MNHNS, CDR2 SASEGT. CDR3 size: 15 residues. The CDR3 here is CASAPYRGAEYEQYF. The DNA for the CDR3 is TGTGCCAGCGCCCCCTACCGAGGGGCGGAATACGAGCAGTACTTC.

The rearrangement uses TRBV20-1 and TRBJ2-4; no definite D call. Per the germline V gene, CDR1 is DFQATT and CDR2 is SNEGSKA (reference sequence). The V end lost 5 bases, the J end lost 5 bases, and 7 bases lay between the germline ends. The CDR3 is 11 amino acids. The CDR3 protein is CSAPSQNIQYF. The CDR3 DNA reads TGCAGTGCTCCCTCTCAAAACATTCAGTACTTC.